This paragraph covers one T cell receptor (beta chain) sequence. Its cognate antigen is unknown. A read error is likely, as this CDR3 ends without the conserved phenylalanine or tryptophan. The DNA is omitted, as the CDR3 cannot be located on it reliably, and the CDR3 follows TCRdb's listing. The germline V gene has CDR1 MRHNA and CDR2 SNTAGT. The CDR3 region is 8 residues in length, termini included. The table came from immunoSEQ multiplex PCR; TCRdb's copy has only in-frame clones and leaves some out. This sample carries around 25,000 clones, 70% to 90% of them seen once, and the ten largest clones take 1% to 1.3%. The sample originates from a study of graft-versus-host responses after intestinal transplantation. Study summary: Anti-thymocyte globulin induction preceded three to four years of tacrolimus and steroid maintenance in all recipients. Findings and caveats of the study: Recipient bone marrow held GvH clones, some seen earlier in ileum or blood.

The gene calls are TRBV6-4 and TRBJ2-7; the DNA was not used to check the table's D call, TRBD2. The receptor comes from a human patient who received an intestinal transplant, so some T cells may come from the graft donor. Sequenced material: PBMCs, taken approximately four weeks after intestinal transplant. The CDR3 reads CASSVRIL.